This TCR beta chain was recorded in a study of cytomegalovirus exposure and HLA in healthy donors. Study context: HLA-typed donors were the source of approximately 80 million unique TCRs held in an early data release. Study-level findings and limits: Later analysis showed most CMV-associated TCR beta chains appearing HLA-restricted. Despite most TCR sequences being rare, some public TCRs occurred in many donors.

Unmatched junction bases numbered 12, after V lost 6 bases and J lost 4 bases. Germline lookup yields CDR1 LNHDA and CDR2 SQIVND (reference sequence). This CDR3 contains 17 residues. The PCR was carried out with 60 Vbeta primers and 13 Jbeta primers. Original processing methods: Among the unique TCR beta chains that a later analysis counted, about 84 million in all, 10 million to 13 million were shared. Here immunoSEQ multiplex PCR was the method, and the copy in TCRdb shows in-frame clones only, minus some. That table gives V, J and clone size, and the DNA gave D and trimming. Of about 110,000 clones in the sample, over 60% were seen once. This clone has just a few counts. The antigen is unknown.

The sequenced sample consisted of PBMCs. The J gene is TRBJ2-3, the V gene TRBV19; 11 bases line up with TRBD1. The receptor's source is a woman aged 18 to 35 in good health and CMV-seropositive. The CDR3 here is CASRVDLDRGHSDTQYF. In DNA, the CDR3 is TGTGCCAGTAGAGTCGATCTGGACAGGGGGCATTCAGATACGCAGTATTTT.